The rows below give T cell receptor beta chains drawn from one sample of a study of CD8 T cells in ankylosing spondylitis. TCRdb independently ran MiXCR on the 5' RACE reads; one entry per CDR3 protein. The sample yields 250,000 or so distinct CDR3 sequences, 18% seen once. Input material: blood, either unsorted or a sorted T cell fraction (not recorded which). Receptors originate from a male donor with ankylosing spondylitis or in good health (not recorded which). CDR3s include the opening cysteine and the closing phenylalanine or tryptophan. The D gene is left open where the match is weak. The size field is filled for only some rows; it gives once, few, many or a size class.

J	V	D	size	CDR3	DNA
TRBJ2-5	TRBV6-7	-	-	CASSYSMTYEEETQYF	TGTGCCAGCAGTTACTCGATGACATATGAGGAAGAGACCCAGTACTTC
TRBJ1-2	TRBV12-3/TRBV12-4	TRBD1	-	CASSVSGTDGYTF	TGTGCCAGCAGCGTTTCTGGGACAGATGGCTACACCTTC
TRBJ2-7	TRBV6-5	TRBD2	-	CASSYTWTSGDEQYF	TGTGCCAGCAGTTACACCTGGACTAGCGGGGACGAGCAGTACTTC
TRBJ2-7	TRBV5-1	TRBD1	-	CASSLGTGWYEKYF	TGCGCCAGCAGCTTGGGGACAGGGTGGTACGAGAAGTACTTC
TRBJ2-3	TRBV15	TRBD1	-	CATSRAGTGTDTQYF	TGTGCCACCAGCAGAGCCGGGACAGGGACAGATACGCAGTATTTT
TRBJ2-2	TRBV15	-	-	CATSSLQGTLDTGELFF	TGTGCCACCAGCAGTTTACAGGGAACGTTGGACACCGGGGAGCTGTTTTTT
TRBJ2-7	TRBV12-3/TRBV12-4	TRBD2	many	CASSPSGSSYEQYF	TGTGCCAGCAGCCCTAGCGGGAGTTCGTACGAGCAGTACTTC
TRBJ2-2	TRBV5-5	-	few	CASSFGTVEGELFF	TGTGCCAGCAGCTTTGGGACTGTTGAGGGGGAGCTGTTTTTT
TRBJ1-2	TRBV5-6	-	-	CASSSTFGGPGYTF	TGTGCCAGCAGCTCAACTTTCGGGGGGCCTGGCTACACCTTC
TRBJ2-7	TRBV2	TRBD2	few	CASSLTVTSGSYEQYF	TGTGCCAGCAGCCTGACAGTGACTAGCGGGTCCTACGAGCAGTACTTC
TRBJ2-3	TRBV20-1	TRBD2	many	CSARDYDTDTQYF	TGCAGTGCCCGGGACTATGACACAGATACGCAGTATTTT
TRBJ2-1	TRBV4-2	TRBD2	-	CASSPRATGLVSNEQFF	TGTGCCAGCAGTCCAAGGGCGACGGGACTAGTGTCCAATGAGCAGTTCTTC
TRBJ2-2	TRBV7-9	-	many	CASIWTANTGELFF	TGTGCCAGCATATGGACAGCTAACACCGGGGAGCTGTTTTTT
TRBJ2-1	TRBV20-1	TRBD1	few	CSAGDPGQPKVDEQFF	TGCAGTGCTGGCGACCCGGGACAGCCAAAGGTGGATGAGCAGTTCTTC
TRBJ1-1	TRBV12-3/TRBV12-4	-	many	CASRDSLNTEAFF	TGTGCCAGCAGGGACAGTTTGAACACTGAAGCTTTCTTT
TRBJ1-1	TRBV5-1	TRBD1	-	CASSPKQGPVAEAFF	TGCGCCAGCAGCCCAAAACAGGGGCCGGTGGCTGAAGCTTTCTTT
TRBJ2-3	TRBV7-2	-	-	CASSLVVGVGNPDTQYF	TGTGCCAGCAGCTTAGTAGTTGGAGTGGGAAATCCAGATACGCAGTATTTT
TRBJ2-1	TRBV6-5	-	few	CASSYLGGEQFF	TGTGCCAGCAGTTACCTGGGGGGTGAGCAGTTCTTC
TRBJ2-7	TRBV19	-	few	CASSPRGGTYEQYF	TGTGCCAGTAGTCCCCGGGGTGGAACCTACGAGCAGTACTTC
TRBJ2-7	TRBV12-3/TRBV12-4	-	few	CASSSSRDNSYEQYF	TGTGCCAGCAGTTCTTCCCGGGACAACTCCTACGAGCAGTACTTC
TRBJ2-7	TRBV27	TRBD2	once	CASSPSGLALYEQYF	TGTGCCAGCAGTCCCTCGGGACTAGCGTTGTACGAGCAGTACTTC
TRBJ2-6	TRBV9	-	few	CASSGLRSGANVLTF	TGTGCCAGCAGCGGACTTCGCTCTGGGGCCAACGTCCTGACTTTC
TRBJ2-7	TRBV10-2	TRBD1	many	CASRSTGNYEQYF	TGCGCCAGCAGATCGACAGGGAACTACGAGCAGTACTTC
TRBJ2-1	TRBV9	-	-	CASSELEGSYNEQFF	TGTGCCAGCAGCGAATTGGAAGGTTCTTACAATGAGCAGTTCTTC
TRBJ1-4	TRBV9	-	few	CASSVESVDTNEKLFF	TGTGCCAGCAGCGTAGAATCGGTAGACACTAATGAAAAACTGTTTTTT
TRBJ1-4	TRBV4-2	-	-	CASSRMGDSNEKLFF	TGTGCCAGCAGCCGGATGGGGGACTCGAATGAAAAACTGTTTTTT
TRBJ2-7	TRBV11-2	TRBD2	few	CASSFPSGNVHEQYF	TGTGCCAGCAGCTTCCCTAGCGGGAACGTCCACGAGCAGTACTTC
TRBJ2-3	TRBV24-1	TRBD1	few	CATSDRGTDTQYF	TGTGCCACCAGTGACAGGGGGACAGATACGCAGTATTTT
TRBJ2-7	TRBV15	-	few	CATSREGGNSYEQYF	TGTGCCACCAGCAGAGAAGGCGGCAACTCCTACGAGCAGTACTTC
TRBJ2-7	TRBV12-3/TRBV12-4	-	many	CASSLEGLDYEQYF	TGTGCCAGCAGTTTGGAAGGGCTGGACTACGAGCAGTACTTC
TRBJ2-5	TRBV20-1	-	few	CSVNGQIQETQYF	TGCAGTGTTAATGGACAGATACAAGAGACCCAGTACTTC